This T cell receptor beta chain was found in a study of cytomegalovirus exposure and HLA in healthy donors. The study's findings and limits: A later analysis linked a missense variant in DCLRE1C to the trimming of TCR beta V and J genes.

This clone was detected a few times. What it binds is unknown. A multiplex PCR was run with 60 Vbeta primers and 13 Jbeta primers. Method: immunoSEQ multiplex PCR; TCRdb's copy keeps in-frame clones and lacks some. Seen here are about 300,000 clones, 86% observed once, and the top ten hold 3.5% to 4%. V gave up 0 bases and J gave up 8 bases; unmatched junction bases: 4. The CDR3 has 13 residues. In germline, CDR1 is SGHNT, CDR2 YYREEE (reference sequence). Sequenced input: PBMCs. The chain carries TRBV5-4 and TRBJ1-2; 7 bases fit TRBD1. This receptor was identified in a man in his forties in good health and CMV-seropositive. The CDR3 coding sequence is TGTGCCAGCAGCTTGGAGGGGGCTGCAGGCTACACCTTC. This codes for CASSLEGAAGYTF. Full variable domain (rest looked up from reference TRBV5-4 and TRBJ1-2): ETGVTQSPTHLIKTRGQQVTLRCSSQSGHNTVSWYQQALGQGPQFIFQYYREEENGRGNFPPRFSGLQFPNYSSELNVNALELDDSALYLCASSLEGAAGYTFGSGTRLTVV.